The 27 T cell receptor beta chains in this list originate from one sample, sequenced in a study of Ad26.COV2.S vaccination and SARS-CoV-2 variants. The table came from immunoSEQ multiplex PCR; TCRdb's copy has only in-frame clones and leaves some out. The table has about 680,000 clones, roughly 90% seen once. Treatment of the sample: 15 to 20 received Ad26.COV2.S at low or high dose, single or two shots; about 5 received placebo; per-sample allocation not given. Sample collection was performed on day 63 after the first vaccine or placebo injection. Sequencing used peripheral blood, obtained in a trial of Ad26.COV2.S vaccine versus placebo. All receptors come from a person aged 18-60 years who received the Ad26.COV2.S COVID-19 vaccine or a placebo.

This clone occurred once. CDR3 nucleotide sequence: TGCGCCAGCAGCCCGGAAGTCCAGGGAAAACTGTTTTTT. The encoded protein is CASSPEVQGKLFF. The chain employs TRBV5-1 and TRBJ1-4; a weak D match, TRBD1 (5 bases). This CDR3 is built from 13 residues. V was pared by 4 bases and J by 10 bases, with 14 bases between. Germline V CDR1 and CDR2: SGHRS, YFSETQ. The variable domain in full, completed from reference TRBV5-1 and TRBJ1-4, reads KAGVTQTPRYLIKTRGQQVTLSCSPISGHRSVSWYQQTPGQGLQFLFEYFSETQRNKGNFPGRFSGRQFSNSRSEMNVSTLELGDSALYLCASSPEVQGKLFFGSGTQLSVL.

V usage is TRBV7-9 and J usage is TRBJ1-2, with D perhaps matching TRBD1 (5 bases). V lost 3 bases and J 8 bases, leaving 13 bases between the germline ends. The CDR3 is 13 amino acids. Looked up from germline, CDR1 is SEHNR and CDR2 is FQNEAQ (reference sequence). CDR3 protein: CASSFVQNRGYTF. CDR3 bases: TGTGCCAGCAGCTTCGTTCAGAACAGGGGCTACACCTTC. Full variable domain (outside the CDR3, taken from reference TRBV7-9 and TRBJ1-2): DTGVSQNPRHKITKRGQNVTFRCDPISEHNRLYWYRQTLGQGPEFLTYFQNEAQLEKSRLLSDRFSAERPKGSFSTLEIQRTEQGDSAMYLCASSFVQNRGYTFGSGTRLTVV.

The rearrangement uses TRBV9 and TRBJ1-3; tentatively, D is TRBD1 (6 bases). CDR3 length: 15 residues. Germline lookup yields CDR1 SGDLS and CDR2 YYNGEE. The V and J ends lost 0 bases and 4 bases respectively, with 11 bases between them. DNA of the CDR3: TGTGCCAGCAGCGTAGCTGGGGGGGCGGGAAACACCATATATTTT. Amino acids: CASSVAGGAGNTIYF.

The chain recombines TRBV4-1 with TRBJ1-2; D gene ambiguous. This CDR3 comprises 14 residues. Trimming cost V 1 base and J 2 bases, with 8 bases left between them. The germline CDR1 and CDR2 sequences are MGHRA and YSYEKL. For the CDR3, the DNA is TGCGCCAGCAGCCAAGCGCAGCGGAACTATGGCTACACCTTC. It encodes CASSQAQRNYGYTF.

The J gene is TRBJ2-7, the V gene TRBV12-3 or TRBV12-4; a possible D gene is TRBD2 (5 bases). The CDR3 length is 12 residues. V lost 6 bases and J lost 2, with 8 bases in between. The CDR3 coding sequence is TGTGCCAGCAGCCGGGATACCTACGAGCAGTACTTC. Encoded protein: CASSRDTYEQYF.

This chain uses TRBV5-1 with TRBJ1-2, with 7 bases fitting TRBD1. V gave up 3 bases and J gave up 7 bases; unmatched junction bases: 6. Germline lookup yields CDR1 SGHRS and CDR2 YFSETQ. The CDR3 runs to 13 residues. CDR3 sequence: CASSSTDRSGYTF. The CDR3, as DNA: TGCGCCAGCAGCTCTACGGACAGGAGTGGCTACACCTTC. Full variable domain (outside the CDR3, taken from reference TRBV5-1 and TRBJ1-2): KAGVTQTPRYLIKTRGQQVTLSCSPISGHRSVSWYQQTPGQGLQFLFEYFSETQRNKGNFPGRFSGRQFSNSRSEMNVSTLELGDSALYLCASSSTDRSGYTFGSGTRLTVV.

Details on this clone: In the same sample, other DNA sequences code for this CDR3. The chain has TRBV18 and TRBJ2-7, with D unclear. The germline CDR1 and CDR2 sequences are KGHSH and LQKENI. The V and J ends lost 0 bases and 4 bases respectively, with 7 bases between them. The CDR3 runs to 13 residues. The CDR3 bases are TGTGCCAGCTCACCACCAGGGCTGTACGAGCAGTACTTC. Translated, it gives CASSPPGLYEQYF.

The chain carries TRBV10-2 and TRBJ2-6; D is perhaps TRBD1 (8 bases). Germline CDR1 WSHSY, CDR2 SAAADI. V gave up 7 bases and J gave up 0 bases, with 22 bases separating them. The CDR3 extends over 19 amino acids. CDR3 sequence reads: CASTLRGQGGNSGANVLTF. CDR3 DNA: TGCGCCAGCACCCTCAGGGGGCAGGGGGGGAACTCTGGGGCCAACGTCCTGACTTTC.

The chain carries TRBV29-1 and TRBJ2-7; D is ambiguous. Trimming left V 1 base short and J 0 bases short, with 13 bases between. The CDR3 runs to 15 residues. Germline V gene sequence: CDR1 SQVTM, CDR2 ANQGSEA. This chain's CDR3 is CSVEGTGSSSYEQYF. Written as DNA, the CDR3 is TGCAGCGTTGAAGGCACCGGGTCTTCCTCCTACGAGCAGTACTTC.

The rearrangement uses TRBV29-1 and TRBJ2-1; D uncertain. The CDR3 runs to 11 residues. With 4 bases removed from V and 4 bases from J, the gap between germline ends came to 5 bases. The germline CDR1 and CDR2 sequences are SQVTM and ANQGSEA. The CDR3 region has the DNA TGCAGCGTTGTCCGGTACAATGAGCAGTTCTTC. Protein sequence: CSVVRYNEQFF.

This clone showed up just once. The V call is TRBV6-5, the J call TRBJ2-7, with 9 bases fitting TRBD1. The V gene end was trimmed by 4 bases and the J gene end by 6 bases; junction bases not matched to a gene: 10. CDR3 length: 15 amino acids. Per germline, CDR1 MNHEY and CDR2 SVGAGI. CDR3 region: CASSSGTGIEGEQYF. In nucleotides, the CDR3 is TGTGCCAGCAGTTCCGGGACAGGGATAGAAGGCGAGCAGTACTTC.

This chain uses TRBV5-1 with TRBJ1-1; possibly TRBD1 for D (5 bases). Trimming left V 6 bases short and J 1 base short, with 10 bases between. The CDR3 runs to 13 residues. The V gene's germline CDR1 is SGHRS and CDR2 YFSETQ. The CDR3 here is CASTVTENTEAFF. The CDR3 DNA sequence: TGCGCCAGCACGGTGACAGAGAACACTGAAGCTTTCTTT.

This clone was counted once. The CDR3 protein is CASSKSTGRVHEQYF. CDR3 DNA: TGTGCCAGCAGTAAATCGACAGGGCGCGTGCACGAGCAGTACTTC. V usage is TRBV2 and J usage is TRBJ2-7, with 7 bases matching TRBD1. This CDR3 comprises 15 residues. Germline loops: CDR1 SNHLY, CDR2 FYNNEI. The V and J ends lost 5 bases and 5 bases, in that order; junction bases with no gene match: 12.

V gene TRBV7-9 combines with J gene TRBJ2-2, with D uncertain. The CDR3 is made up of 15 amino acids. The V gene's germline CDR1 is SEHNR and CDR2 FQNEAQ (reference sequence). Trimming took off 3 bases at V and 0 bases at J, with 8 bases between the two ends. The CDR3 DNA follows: TGTGCCAGCAGCTTCCCTCTCACGAACACCGGGGAGCTGTTTTTT. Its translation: CASSFPLTNTGELFF.

The CDR3 DNA is TGTGCCAGCAGGAGGTCAGGGTTGGGGAACTATGGCTACACCTTC. This gives the protein CASRRSGLGNYGYTF. This chain uses TRBV5-8 with TRBJ1-2, with D maybe TRBD1 (5 bases). Germline V gene lookup returns CDR1 SGHTS and CDR2 YDEGEE. Trimming pared 5 bases from V and 2 bases from J, leaving 16 bases between. This CDR3 has 15 amino acids.

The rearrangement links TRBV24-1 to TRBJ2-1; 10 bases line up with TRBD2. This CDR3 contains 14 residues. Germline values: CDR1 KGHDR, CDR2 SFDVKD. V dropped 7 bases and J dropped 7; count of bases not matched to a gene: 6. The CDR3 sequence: CATRASGSDNEQFF. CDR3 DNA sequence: TGTGCCACCAGAGCTAGCGGGAGTGATAATGAGCAGTTCTTC.

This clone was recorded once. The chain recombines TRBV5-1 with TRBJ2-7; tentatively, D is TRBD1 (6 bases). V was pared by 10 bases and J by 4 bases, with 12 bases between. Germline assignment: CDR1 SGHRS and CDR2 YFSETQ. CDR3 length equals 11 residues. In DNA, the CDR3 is TGCGCCGCGCAGGGGAATTACGAGCAGTACTTC. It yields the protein CAAQGNYEQYF.

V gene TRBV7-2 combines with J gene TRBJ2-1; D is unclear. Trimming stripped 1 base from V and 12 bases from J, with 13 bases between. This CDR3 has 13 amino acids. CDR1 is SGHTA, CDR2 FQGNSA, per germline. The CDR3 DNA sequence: TGTGCCAGCAGCTTAGTTCAATCGGTCGCGCAGTTCTTC. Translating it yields CASSLVQSVAQFF.

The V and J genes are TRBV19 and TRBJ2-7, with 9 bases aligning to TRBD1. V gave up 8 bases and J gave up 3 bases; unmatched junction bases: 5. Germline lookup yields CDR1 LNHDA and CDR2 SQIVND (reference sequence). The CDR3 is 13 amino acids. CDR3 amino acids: CASGQGNDYEQYF. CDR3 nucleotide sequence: TGTGCCAGTGGACAGGGGAACGACTACGAGCAGTACTTC. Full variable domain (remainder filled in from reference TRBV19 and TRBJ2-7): DGGITQSPKYLFRKEGQNVTLSCEQNLNHDAMYWYRQDPGQGLRLIYYSQIVNDFQKGDIAEGYSVSREKKESFPLTVTSAQKNPTAFYLCASGQGNDYEQYFGPGTRLTVT.

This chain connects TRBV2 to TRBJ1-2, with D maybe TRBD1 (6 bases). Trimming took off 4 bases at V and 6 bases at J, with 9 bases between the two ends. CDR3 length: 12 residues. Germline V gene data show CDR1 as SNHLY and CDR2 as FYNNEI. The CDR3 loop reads CASSGAGDGYTF. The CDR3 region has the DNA TGTGCCAGCAGTGGGGCAGGGGATGGCTACACCTTC.

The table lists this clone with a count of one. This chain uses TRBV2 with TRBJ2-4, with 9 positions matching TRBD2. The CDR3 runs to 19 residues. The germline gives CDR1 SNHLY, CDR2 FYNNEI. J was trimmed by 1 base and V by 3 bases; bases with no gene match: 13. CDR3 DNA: TGTGCCAGCAGTGAGACTAGCGGTGTTTTGCTTGTGGCCAAAAACATTCAGTACTTC. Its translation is CASSETSGVLLVAKNIQYF.

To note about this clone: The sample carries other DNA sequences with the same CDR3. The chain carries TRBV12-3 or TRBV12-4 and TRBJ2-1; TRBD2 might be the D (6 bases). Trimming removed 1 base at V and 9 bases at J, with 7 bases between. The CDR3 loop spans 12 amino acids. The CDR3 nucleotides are TGTGCCAGCAGTTTAGGGCGGGGTGAGCAGTTCTTC. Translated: CASSLGRGEQFF.

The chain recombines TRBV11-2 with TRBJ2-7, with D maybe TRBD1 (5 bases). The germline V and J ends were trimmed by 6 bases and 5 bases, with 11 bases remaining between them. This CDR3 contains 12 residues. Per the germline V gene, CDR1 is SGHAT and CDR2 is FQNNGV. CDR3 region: CASSSQGNEQYF. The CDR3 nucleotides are TGTGCCAGCAGTTCCCAGGGTAACGAGCAGTACTTC.

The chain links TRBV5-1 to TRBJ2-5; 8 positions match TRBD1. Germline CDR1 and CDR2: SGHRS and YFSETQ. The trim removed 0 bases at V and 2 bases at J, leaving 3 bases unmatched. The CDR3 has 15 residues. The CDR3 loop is CASSLVDRGQETQYF. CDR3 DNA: TGCGCCAGCAGCTTGGTTGACAGGGGTCAAGAGACCCAGTACTTC.

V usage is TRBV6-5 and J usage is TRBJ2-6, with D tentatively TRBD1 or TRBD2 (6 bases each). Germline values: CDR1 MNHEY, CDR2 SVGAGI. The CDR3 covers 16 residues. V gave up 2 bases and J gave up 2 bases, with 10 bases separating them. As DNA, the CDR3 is TGTGCCAGCAGTTACCACGGGGGCGCTGGGGCCAACGTCCTGACTTTC. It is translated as CASSYHGGAGANVLTF.

This CDR3 is CASRSQGPEQYF. Here the CDR3 DNA reads TGTGCCAGCAGGTCCCAGGGGCCCGAGCAGTACTTC. This chain joins TRBV14 and TRBJ2-7, with D maybe TRBD1 (6 bases). The CDR3 spans 12 residues. Germline V gene lookup returns CDR1 SGHDN and CDR2 FVKESK. Trimming took off 6 bases at V and 6 bases at J, with 12 bases between the two ends.

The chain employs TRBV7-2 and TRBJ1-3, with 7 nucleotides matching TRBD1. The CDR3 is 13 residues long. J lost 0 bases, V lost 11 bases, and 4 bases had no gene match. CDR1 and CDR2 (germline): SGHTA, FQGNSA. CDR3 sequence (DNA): TGTGCCGGGGGGGACAGCTCTGGAAACACCATATATTTT. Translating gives CAGGDSSGNTIYF.